This TCR beta chain appears in the sequencing data of a study of T cell responses to AZD1222 COVID-19 vaccine. General study results and limits: Among spike-specific TCRs, nearly half reportedly target unmutated variant regions. Vaccine-associated CD4 TCRs spanned spike, dominant at 160-218 and 743-854. Donors, mostly white British, included more females; clonal diversity was possibly underestimated.

Using immunoSEQ multiplex PCR, the repertoire was profiled, and TCRdb retains in-frame clones only, with some absent. The table has around 99,000 clones, around 90% seen once. The germline V gene encodes CDR1 SQVTM and CDR2 ANQGSEA. The CDR3 is 14 amino acids. V lost 5 bases, J lost 7 bases, and 20 bases lay in between. Details on this clone: What it binds is unknown.

This chain joins TRBV29-1 and TRBJ2-5; possible D gene TRBD1, 6 bases. The sequence was obtained from an adult in good health. Source: peripheral blood, taken on day 0 of AZD1222 vaccination. The CDR3 bases are TGCAGCGTTCGGCTGGGGGCTGGCAAGGGGACCCAGTACTTC. Its translation: CSVRLGAGKGTQYF.